This T cell receptor (beta chain) emerged from a study of blood T cells in healthy people across ages (dated by TCRdb to the mid-2010s). Context from the whole study: In model experiments, template switching captured roughly one uniquely barcoded TCR beta cDNA molecule for every two T cells. To track age-related changes in TCR beta repertoire diversity, the study relied on deep sequencing normalized with unique cDNA molecular identifiers. Four age groups were formed from the donors: young (average approximately 15 years), middle-aged (around 39), aged (roughly 58) and long-lived (approximately 80). To avoid experimental bias, donors of different ages were randomly spread across the sequencing lanes. Two additional independent replicas of 1 million unique cDNA reads from the same blood draw were analyzed for two donors (one aged 18 to 30 and one aged 80 or older). Broad study findings and their caveats: The long-lived group showed more naive CD4+ T cells, fewer expanded clones and increased TCR diversity than the aged group, suggesting age selection. Estimates of total diversity based on one million sequenced T cells were regarded as lower bounds and as underestimates. A strong correlation was found between observed TCR beta diversity and the percentage of naive T cells measured by flow cytometry. The CMV infection status of donors was not known, potentially confounding age-related changes in expanded clonotypes. Since profiling was done on bulk unsorted PBMCs, naive and antigen-experienced compartments could not be conclusively compared. Observed TCR beta diversity per million T cells fell roughly linearly with age, and a significant reduction was already apparent by age around 39.

V is reduced by 7 bases and J by 9 bases, leaving a spacing of 22 bases between them. The CDR3 sequence holds 15 residues, the cysteine and phenylalanine included. Only CDR3 DNA remains: 45 bases, in frame from the first base. The receptor library was made with 5' RACE. Sequencing used an Illumina HiSeq 2500. A second roughly 6 to 11 cycle PCR used a sample-barcoded 5' primer and a J-beta primer mix. A unique molecular identifier was introduced onto each TCR beta cDNA molecule by a template-switch 5' adaptor carrying 12 random nucleotides. Each sample yielded at least 2.5 million CDR3-containing paired-end reads. First-strand cDNA was synthesized from all RNA with the Mint cDNA synthesis kit, primed by a TRBC-specific oligonucleotide. All cDNA was treated with uracil-DNA glycosylase and then went through a first 18-cycle PCR with the universal primers M1SS and BC2_uni_R. Turning to the authors' computational methods: Each sample was normalized by randomly selecting 1 million high-quality reads, each carrying a distinct molecular identifier. Reads with shared molecular identifiers were discarded instead of being binned into consensus sequences. MiTCR, set to a Q25 quality threshold and the strictest error-elimination algorithm, was used for CDR3 identification, clonotype clustering and error correction. Lower-bound total TCR beta diversity was estimated with a nonparametric unseen species model using Euler transformation. TCRdb cleaned the public reads at Q25 with fastp, built clones with MiXCR and kept in-frame beta chains. Each CDR3 protein appears once, grouped with its most common genes and DNA. Here the V and J calls rest on TCRdb's processing, not on the authors' analysis. The sample table shows 1.5 million to 2 million distinct CDR3 sequences, and 49% are seen once. The ten top clones hold 2.1% of the sample.

Notes on this clonotype: Its antigen remains unidentified. There are no base qualities to consult, and no much larger clone falls within one base.

The donors were under 40 Caucasian individuals from Russia, aged roughly 6 to 90 years, who were systemically healthy. About 9.6 milliliters of peripheral blood were collected from each donor into EDTA-treated Vacutainer tubes. Ficoll-Paque density-gradient centrifugation was used to isolate PBMCs, with at least 6 million per sample. Total RNA was extracted from PBMCs with Trizol reagent, with at least 5.5 micrograms obtained per sample. The percentages of naive CD45RAhigh/CD27high T cells were determined by flow cytometry on a PBMC aliquot from every donor. Recombination joined TRBV12-3 or TRBV12-4 with TRBJ2-1; a weak D assignment points to TRBD2 (7 bases agree). This clonotype was sampled from a woman aged 40 to 50 in good health. Sequenced material: blood. The sequenced DNA: TGTGCCAGCACCATCCGGGGGGCACTAGAGAGTGAGCAGTTCTTC. It specifies CASTIRGALESEQFF.